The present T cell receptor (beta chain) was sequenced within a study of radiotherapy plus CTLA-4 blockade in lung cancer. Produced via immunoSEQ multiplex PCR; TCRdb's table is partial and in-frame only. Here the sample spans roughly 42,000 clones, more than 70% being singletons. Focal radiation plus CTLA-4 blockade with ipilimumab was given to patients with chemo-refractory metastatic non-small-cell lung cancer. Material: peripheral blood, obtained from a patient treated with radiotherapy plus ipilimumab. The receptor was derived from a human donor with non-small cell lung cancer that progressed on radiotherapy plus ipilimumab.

The CDR3 DNA follows: TGTGCCAGCAGTTACAGGGTAAACACCGGGGAGCTGTTTTTT. Translating gives CASSYRVNTGELFF. This sequence joins TRBV27 and TRBJ2-2, with a possible D match to TRBD1 (6 bases). Germline V CDR1 and CDR2: MNHEY, SMNVEV (reference sequence). V was shortened by 4 bases and J by 2 bases, with 8 bases between the two germline ends. This CDR3 is built from 14 residues.